The clone carrying this T cell receptor beta chain was observed at least ten times. The antigen is not known. For ophthalmopathy patients, the Clinical Activity Score was at least 3 and the NOSPECS grade at least 4; duration was under 3 months. Uncontrolled infection, other autoimmune disease, pregnancy or lactation led to exclusion. These data come from a study of T cells in Graves' hyperthyroidism and ophthalmopathy. About the study: The initial diagnosis was the point when peripheral blood was collected, ahead of any treatment. Regarding the study as a whole: Blood held most thyroid clonotypes expanded above 0.001 frequency.

V dropped 5 bases and J dropped 8; count of bases not matched to a gene: 9. The CDR3 has 14 residues. Looked up from germline, CDR1 is SGHAT and CDR2 is FQNNGV. The TCR beta CDR3 regions underwent amplification using RNA transcripts as the source. HTBI primers drove first-round RT-PCR of the TCR CDR3. A single record per CDR3 protein comes from TCRdb applying MiXCR to the multiplex PCR reads. Of about 480,000 distinct CDR3 sequences listed, around a quarter are singletons. The source of this sequence is a woman in her twenties or thirties with Graves' ophthalmopathy. The genes are TRBV11-2 and TRBJ2-4; 7 nucleotides align to TRBD2. Material: blood. The CDR3 region is CASSRPRGRDIQYF. The CDR3 DNA is TGTGCCAGCAGCCGACCCCGGGGGAGGGACATTCAGTACTTC.